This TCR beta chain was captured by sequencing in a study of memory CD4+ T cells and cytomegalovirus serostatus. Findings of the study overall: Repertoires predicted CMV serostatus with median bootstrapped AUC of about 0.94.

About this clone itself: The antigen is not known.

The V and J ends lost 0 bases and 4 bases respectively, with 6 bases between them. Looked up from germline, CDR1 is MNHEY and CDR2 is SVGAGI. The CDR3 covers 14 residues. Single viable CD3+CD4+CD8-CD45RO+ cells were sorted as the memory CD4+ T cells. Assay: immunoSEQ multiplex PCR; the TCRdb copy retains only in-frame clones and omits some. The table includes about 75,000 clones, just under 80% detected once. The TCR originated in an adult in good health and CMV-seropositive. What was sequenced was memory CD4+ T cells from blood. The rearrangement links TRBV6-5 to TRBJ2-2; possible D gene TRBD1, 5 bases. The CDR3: CASSYSRGTGELFF. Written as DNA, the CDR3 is TGTGCCAGCAGTTACTCTAGGGGCACCGGGGAGCTGTTTTTT.